A single T cell receptor (beta chain) is shown here with its context. The repertoire was sequenced with immunoSEQ multiplex PCR; TCRdb's copy has only in-frame clones and lacks some. The table lists some 220,000 clones, 70% to 85% of them singletons, with approximately 1.3% in the top ten. Deletions cut 4 bases from V and 1 base from J, with 7 bases between. This CDR3 spans 13 amino acids. Germline CDR1 SEHNR, CDR2 FQNEAQ (reference sequence). Donors were grouped by their self-reported clinical history. The data belong to a study of blood T cell repertoires in COVID-19. This sequence was found in a woman aged 40 to 50 with acute COVID-19. Sequencing was done on a sample of PBMCs or T cells enriched from blood (not recorded which). The rearrangement uses TRBV7-9 and TRBJ1-1; D is ambiguous. DNA of the CDR3: TGTGCCAGCAGCTCCCGTTGGAACACTGAAGCTTTCTTT. Protein sequence: CASSSRWNTEAFF. Based on the CDR3 plus reference TRBV7-9 and TRBJ1-1, the full variable domain is DTGVSQNPRHKITKRGQNVTFRCDPISEHNRLYWYRQTLGQGPEFLTYFQNEAQLEKSRLLSDRFSAERPKGSFSTLEIQRTEQGDSAMYLCASSSRWNTEAFFGQGTRLTVV.